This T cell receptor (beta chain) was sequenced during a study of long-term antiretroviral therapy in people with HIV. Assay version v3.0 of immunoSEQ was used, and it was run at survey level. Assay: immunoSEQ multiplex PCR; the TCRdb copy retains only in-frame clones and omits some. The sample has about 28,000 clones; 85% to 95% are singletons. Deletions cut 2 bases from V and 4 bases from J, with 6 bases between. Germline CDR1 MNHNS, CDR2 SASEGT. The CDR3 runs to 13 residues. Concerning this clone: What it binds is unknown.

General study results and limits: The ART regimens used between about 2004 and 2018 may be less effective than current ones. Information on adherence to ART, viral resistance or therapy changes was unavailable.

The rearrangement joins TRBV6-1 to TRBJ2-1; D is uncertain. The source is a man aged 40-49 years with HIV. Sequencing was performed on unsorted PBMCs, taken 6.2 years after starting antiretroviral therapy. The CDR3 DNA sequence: TGTGCCAGCAGTGAACCCCCTTACAATGAGCAGTTCTTC. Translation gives CASSEPPYNEQFF.